This T cell receptor (beta chain) was sequenced for a study of blood T cell repertoires in COVID-19. This CDR3 has 12 residues. V lost 5 bases, J lost 5 bases, and 10 bases lay in between. Per the germline V gene, CDR1 is SGHVS and CDR2 is FNYEAQ. TCRdb's table, derived via immunoSEQ multiplex PCR, lists solely in-frame clones and lacks some. The sample has 180,000 or so clones, roughly 86% seen once. The genes are TRBV7-6 and TRBJ2-7; a weak D match, TRBD2 (5 bases). The sequence came from a man in his forties who had recovered from COVID-19. Sequencing was performed on peripheral blood. CDR3 in DNA: TGTGCCAGCAGCCGGGGAACGGACGAGCAGTACTTC. Protein: CASSRGTDEQYF. The variable domain in full, with the rest retrieved from reference TRBV7-6 and TRBJ2-7, is GAGVSQSPRYKVTKRGQDVALRCDPISGHVSLYWYRQALGQGPEFLTYFNYEAQQDKSGLPNDRFSAERPEGSISTLTIQRTEQRDSAMYRCASSRGTDEQYFGPGTRLTVT.